Each of the 30 T cell receptor beta chains below was sequenced from the same sample in a study of blood T cell repertoires in COVID-19 (dated by TCRdb to 2019 to 2021). Library prep was done by the immunoSEQ multiplex PCR assay. In TCRdb, the immuneACCESS table is reduced to in-frame sequences with V and J assigned. These tables do not hold every clone; where another copy was compared, an unresolved V gene accounts for under half, and the others remain unexplained. Within this sample are fewer than 350,000 clones, with around 90% of them counted one time only. Approximately 9.4% of the sample lies in the top ten. The material sequenced was peripheral blood. All receptors come from a man between 25 and 39 years old with COVID-19, enrolled during active disease.

The chain employs TRBV27 and TRBJ2-7, with 8 bases lining up with TRBD1. This CDR3 comprises 14 residues. The J segment lost 11 bases and the V segment lost 5 bases, leaving 14 bases of the junction unmatched. Germline assignment: CDR1 MNHEY and CDR2 SMNVEV (reference sequence). The CDR3 bases are TGTGCCAGCAGTCCGAGAACGGGACAGGCTACCGAGTACTTC. It yields the protein CASSPRTGQATEYF.

This chain joins TRBV27 and TRBJ1-1, with D possibly being TRBD1 (5 bases). Germline V lookup: CDR1 MNHEY, CDR2 SMNVEV (reference sequence). V shed 8 bases and J shed 8 bases, with 12 bases lying between them. The length of the CDR3 is 11 residues. CDR3 coding DNA: TGTGCCAGCCGCCACCAGGGCGAAGCTTTCTTT. Encoded protein: CASRHQGEAFF.

V is TRBV25-1 and J is TRBJ2-1; 8 nucleotides agree with TRBD2. Germline V gives CDR1 MGHDK, CDR2 SYGVNS. The CDR3 extends over 16 amino acids. V shed 6 bases and J 5 bases; nucleotides not matched to a gene: 12. The CDR3 DNA sequence: TGTGCCAGCAGCGCACCCCAGCGGGAGACCAACAATGAGCAGTTCTTC. Protein: CASSAPQRETNNEQFF.

The V gene is TRBV9, the J gene TRBJ2-3, with D possibly matching TRBD2 (6 bases). The CDR3 contains 15 residues. Germline V CDR1 and CDR2: SGDLS, YYNGEE. The ends were cut back, 1 base at V and 6 bases at J, with 15 bases in the middle. The CDR3 reads CASSVLIGRGDTQYF. CDR3 nucleotide sequence: TGTGCCAGCAGCGTACTTATAGGACGGGGGGATACGCAGTATTTT.

This chain uses TRBV7-9 with TRBJ2-7; TRBD2 is a possible D gene (6 bases). V lost 4 bases to trimming and J lost 2 bases, with 15 bases between them. The germline V gene has CDR1 SEHNR and CDR2 FQNEAQ (reference sequence). This CDR3 is 15 amino acids long. DNA for the CDR3: TGTGCCAGCAGCTCCAATAGCGGTCCTACCTACGAGCAGTACTTC. This translates into CASSSNSGPTYEQYF.

This chain links TRBV5-6 with TRBJ1-1; weak D call: TRBD1 (5 bases). The V end lost 2 bases, the J end lost 4 bases, and 18 bases lay between the germline ends. Looked up from germline, CDR1 is SGHDT and CDR2 is YYEEEE. The CDR3 runs 16 residues. The CDR3 bases are TGTGCCAGCAGCTTATCCCGCAGGGTCCGCAGCACTGAAGCTTTCTTT. It translates to CASSLSRRVRSTEAFF.

This clone came up once. The CDR3 sequence is CASGLNAGGMVEQYF. CDR3 DNA sequence: TGTGCTAGTGGACTTAACGCGGGGGGGATGGTAGAGCAGTACTTC. This rearrangement joins TRBV12-5 to TRBJ2-7; 9 bases are a match to TRBD2. The length of the CDR3 is 15 residues. Germline CDR1 reads LGHNT; CDR2 reads FRNRAP. V shed 6 bases and J 7 bases; nucleotides not matched to a gene: 13.

The rearrangement links TRBV11-3 to TRBJ2-5; D ambiguous. Germline V lookup: CDR1 SGHNT, CDR2 YENEEA. Trimming stripped 0 bases from V and 1 base from J, with 6 bases between. This CDR3 comprises 14 residues. The CDR3 is CASSLENSQETQYF. CDR3 bases: TGTGCCAGCAGCTTAGAAAACAGCCAAGAGACCCAGTACTTC.

This chain uses TRBV19 with TRBJ1-1, with a possible D match to TRBD1 (6 bases). Germline-derived CDR1 and CDR2 are LNHDA and SQIVND (reference sequence). Trimming left V 5 bases short and J 9 bases short, with 22 bases between. The CDR3 has 15 amino acids. As DNA, the CDR3 is TGTGCCAGTAGTCGGAGATTACAGGGATTAGGAAAAGCTTTCTTT. Amino acids: CASSRRLQGLGKAFF.

The chain has TRBV27 and TRBJ1-2; 9 bases align to TRBD1. The CDR3 contains 13 residues. Germline assignment: CDR1 MNHEY and CDR2 SMNVEV (reference sequence). V lost 5 bases and J lost 9; bases outside the gene matches: 7. The CDR3 bases are TGTGCCAGCAGTATAGACAGGGGGATGAGCTACACCTTC. As protein: CASSIDRGMSYTF.

The genes are TRBV7-9 and TRBJ1-5; D ambiguous. Deletions cut 3 bases from V and 1 base from J, with 7 bases between. Germline values: CDR1 SEHNR, CDR2 FQNEAQ (reference sequence). This CDR3 has 14 amino acids. CDR3 in amino acids: CASSLGRSNQPQHF. In nucleotides, the CDR3 is TGTGCCAGCAGCTTGGGCAGGAGCAATCAGCCCCAGCATTTT.

The V and J genes are TRBV5-4 and TRBJ2-2; D gene uncertain. Germline CDR1 and CDR2: SGHNT and YYREEE (reference sequence). The CDR3 length is 14 residues. V was pared by 0 bases and J by 1 base, with 4 bases between. The CDR3 reads CASSLELNTGELFF. The CDR3 nucleotides are TGTGCCAGCAGCTTGGAACTGAACACCGGGGAGCTGTTTTTT.

In this sample, this clone turned up once. The J gene is TRBJ1-3, the V gene TRBV7-2; 9 bases line up with TRBD1. This CDR3 spans 16 amino acids. V dropped 5 bases and J dropped 6; count of bases not matched to a gene: 11. Germline V gene lookup returns CDR1 SGHTA and CDR2 FQGNSA. In DNA form, the CDR3 reads TGTGCCAGCAGCACCCCCGGGACAGGGTATACAAACACCATATATTTT. Its protein product is CASSTPGTGYTNTIYF.

The chain couples TRBV4-1 to TRBJ2-3, with TRBD2 identical over 9 bases. CDR1 is MGHRA, CDR2 YSYEKL, per germline. CDR3 size: 15 residues. Trimming removed 4 bases from V and 5 bases from J; junction bases left unmatched: 7. CDR3 sequence (DNA): TGCGCCAGCAGCCCGTTGGGACTAGCTGGAGATACGCAGTATTTT. It encodes CASSPLGLAGDTQYF.

This clone occurred once. The chain joins TRBV7-6 to TRBJ2-3; TRBD2 matches 10 bases. The germline V gene has CDR1 SGHVS and CDR2 FNYEAQ. The CDR3 extends over 18 amino acids. V shed 0 bases, J shed 2 bases, and the junction held 8 bases outside the gene matches. The CDR3 region is CASSLANGLAATTDTQYF. The DNA for the CDR3 is TGTGCCAGCAGCTTAGCGAACGGACTAGCGGCGACCACAGATACGCAGTATTTT.

This clone was found many times. The chain carries TRBV2 and TRBJ1-5; 8 bases line up with TRBD1. This CDR3 comprises 14 residues. CDR1 is SNHLY and CDR2 is FYNNEI in the germline V gene. V dropped 4 bases and J dropped 6; count of bases not matched to a gene: 5. CDR3 in DNA: TGTGCCAGCAGTGGAAACAGGGGGTCTCAGCCCCAGCATTTT. As protein: CASSGNRGSQPQHF. Together with reference TRBV2 and TRBJ1-5, the CDR3 gives the full variable domain: EPEVTQTPSHQVTQMGQEVILRCVPISNHLYFYWYRQILGQKVEFLVSFYNNEISEKSEIFDDQFSVERPDGSNFTLKIRSTKLEDSAMYFCASSGNRGSQPQHFGDGTRLSIL.

This clone was seen only once. CDR3: CASSSGLNTEAFF. CDR3 bases: TGTGCCAGCAGTTCAGGTTTGAACACTGAAGCTTTCTTT. V and J are TRBV28 and TRBJ1-1; no clear D. Trimming took off 4 bases at V and 0 bases at J, with 6 bases between the two ends. CDR1 is MDHEN and CDR2 is SYDVKM in the germline V gene. The CDR3 runs 13 residues.

The chain joins TRBV5-1 to TRBJ2-5; D possibly corresponds to TRBD2 (6 bases). CDR1 is SGHRS and CDR2 is YFSETQ in the germline V gene. Trimming removed 7 bases from V and 2 bases from J, with 15 bases in between. The CDR3 extends over 14 amino acids. CDR3: CASRGGRLQETQYF. The CDR3 DNA is TGCGCCAGCCGAGGAGGGCGGTTACAAGAGACCCAGTACTTC. Full variable domain (remainder filled in from reference TRBV5-1 and TRBJ2-5): KAGVTQTPRYLIKTRGQQVTLSCSPISGHRSVSWYQQTPGQGLQFLFEYFSETQRNKGNFPGRFSGRQFSNSRSEMNVSTLELGDSALYLCASRGGRLQETQYFGPGTRLLVL.

J is TRBJ2-3 and V is TRBV4-1, with TRBD2 matching over 15 bases. Per the germline V gene, CDR1 is MGHRA and CDR2 is YSYEKL. V shed 8 bases and J 4 bases; nucleotides not matched to a gene: 19. There are 20 residues in the CDR3. This chain's CDR3 is CASLGLAGGHGFLSPDTQYF. Here the CDR3 DNA reads TGCGCCAGCCTTGGACTAGCGGGGGGGCATGGTTTCTTGTCTCCAGATACGCAGTATTTT.

The gene calls are TRBV30 and TRBJ1-3, with D possibly matching TRBD1 (5 bases). V shed 2 bases and J shed 4 bases, with 6 bases lying between them. Germline values: CDR1 GTSNPN, CDR2 SVGIG (reference sequence). This CDR3 is built from 12 residues. The CDR3 sequence is CAWSRGGNTIYF. The CDR3 bases are TGTGCCTGGAGTAGGGGCGGAAACACCATATATTTT.

The chain combines TRBV27 with TRBJ1-2; D possibly corresponds to TRBD1 (6 bases). Germline V lookup: CDR1 MNHEY, CDR2 SMNVEV (reference sequence). CDR3 size: 15 residues. The V and J ends lost 5 bases and 3 bases respectively, with 16 bases between them. The CDR3, as DNA: TGTGCCAGCAGTCCCCGGGGGGGGGCGGACTATGGCTACACCTTC. It encodes CASSPRGGADYGYTF.

The J gene is TRBJ2-7, the V gene TRBV28; D gene unclear. CDR3 length equals 15 residues. CDR1 and CDR2 from the germline V gene are MDHEN and SYDVKM. Trimming cost V 5 bases and J 0 bases, with 14 bases left between them. CDR3 residues: CASSPWAPSSYEQYF. CDR3 nucleotide sequence: TGTGCCAGCAGTCCCTGGGCCCCGAGCTCCTACGAGCAGTACTTC. The variable domain in full, with the rest retrieved from reference TRBV28 and TRBJ2-7, is DVKVTQSSRYLVKRTGEKVFLECVQDMDHENMFWYRQDPGLGLRLIYFSYDVKMKEKGDIPEGYSVSREKKERFSLILESASTNQTSMYLCASSPWAPSSYEQYFGPGTRLTVT.

V gene TRBV28 combines with J gene TRBJ2-7; TRBD1 aligns across 8 bases. V was clipped by 2 bases and J by 1 base; unmatched bases: 10. This CDR3 has 17 residues. CDR1 is MDHEN and CDR2 is SYDVKM in the germline V gene. The CDR3 region is CASSLGISGTGSYEQYF. Written as DNA, the CDR3 is TGTGCCAGCAGTTTAGGGATTTCCGGGACAGGATCCTACGAGCAGTACTTC. The whole variable domain, filled in from reference TRBV28 and TRBJ2-7, reads DVKVTQSSRYLVKRTGEKVFLECVQDMDHENMFWYRQDPGLGLRLIYFSYDVKMKEKGDIPEGYSVSREKKERFSLILESASTNQTSMYLCASSLGISGTGSYEQYFGPGTRLTVT.

This chain links TRBV5-1 with TRBJ1-2; D is possibly TRBD1 (5 bases). V dropped 4 bases and J dropped 7 bases, with 11 bases sitting between them. Germline V gives CDR1 SGHRS, CDR2 YFSETQ. This CDR3 is built from 12 residues. CDR3 amino acids: CASSVDSFGYTF. The CDR3 nucleotides are TGCGCCAGCAGCGTTGACAGTTTTGGCTACACCTTC.

J is TRBJ2-6 and V is TRBV28; 7 bases agree with TRBD1. J lost 0 bases, V lost 6 bases, and 8 bases had no gene match. The CDR3 has 17 amino acids. Germline V lookup: CDR1 MDHEN, CDR2 SYDVKM. The CDR3 spells CASSLWTGYSGANVLTF. CDR3 DNA: TGTGCCAGCAGCCTATGGACAGGTTACTCTGGGGCCAACGTCCTGACTTTC.

This clone appeared a few times. This rearrangement joins TRBV11-2 to TRBJ1-3; 7 bases match TRBD1. V was pared by 4 bases and J by 1 base, with 4 bases of the junction left unmatched. The CDR3 length is 15 residues. CDR1 is SGHAT, CDR2 FQNNGV, per germline. CDR3 protein: CASSSGQTSGNTIYF. The CDR3 DNA follows: TGTGCCAGCAGCTCGGGACAGACGTCTGGAAACACCATATATTTT.

This clone appeared a few times. J is TRBJ2-1 and V is TRBV7-9, with TRBD2 identical over 9 bases. After removal of 5 bases from V and 7 bases from J, the junction contained 3 bases not matched to a gene. The CDR3 runs 13 residues. Germline CDR1 SEHNR, CDR2 FQNEAQ (reference sequence). The CDR3 here is CASSLLAGNEQFF. CDR3 DNA sequence: TGTGCCAGCAGCCTCCTAGCGGGGAATGAGCAGTTCTTC.

This sequence joins TRBV7-2 and TRBJ1-5; D perhaps matches TRBD1 (5 bases). This CDR3 contains 13 residues. Germline V lookup: CDR1 SGHTA, CDR2 FQGNSA. V gave up 4 bases and J gave up 6 bases, with 10 bases separating them. CDR3 nucleotides: TGTGCCAGCAGCTCCCGGGGGGGTCAGCCCCAGCATTTT. This encodes CASSSRGGQPQHF.

The rearrangement links TRBV28 to TRBJ1-2, with TRBD1 identical over 7 bases. The junction had 5 bases not matched to a gene; V was cut back by 5 bases and J by 2 bases. This CDR3 has 14 residues. Germline CDR1 is MDHEN and CDR2 is SYDVKM. The CDR3 is CASSIATGNYGYTF. CDR3 sequence (DNA): TGTGCCAGCAGTATAGCGACAGGGAACTATGGCTACACCTTC.

This clone came up once. The gene calls are TRBV30 and TRBJ2-7; D might be TRBD2 (6 bases). The CDR3 has 13 residues. V shed 5 bases and J shed 3 bases, with 14 bases lying between them. Germline-derived CDR1 and CDR2 are GTSNPN and SVGIG (reference sequence). The CDR3 DNA is TGTGCCTGGGCGCGGGGACGTTACTACGAGCAGTACTTC. As protein: CAWARGRYYEQYF. Full variable domain (missing parts from reference TRBV30 and TRBJ2-7): SQTIHQWPATLVQPVGSPLSLECTVEGTSNPNLYWYRQAAGRGLQLLFYSVGIGQISSEVPQNLSASRPQDRQFILSSKKLLLSDSGFYLCAWARGRYYEQYFGPGTRLTVT.